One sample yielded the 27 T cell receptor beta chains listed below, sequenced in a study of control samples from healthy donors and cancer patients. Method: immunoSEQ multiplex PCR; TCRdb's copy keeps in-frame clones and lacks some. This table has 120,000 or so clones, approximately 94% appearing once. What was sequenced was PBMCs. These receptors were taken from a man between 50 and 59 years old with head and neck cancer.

The CDR3 nucleotides read TGTGCCAGCAGCCAAGAATCCAGTCCTGACTACGAGCAGTACTTC. It yields the protein CASSQESSPDYEQYF. The chain is built from TRBV4-2 and TRBJ2-7, with unresolved D. Germline-derived CDR1 and CDR2 are LGHNA and YNFKEQ. The ends were cut back, 0 bases at V and 3 bases at J, with 12 bases in the middle. The CDR3 spans 15 residues.

CDR3 protein: CASSQPGGSYEQYF. The CDR3 coding sequence is TGTGCCAGCAGCCAACCCGGGGGGTCCTACGAGCAGTACTTC. The chain is built from TRBV3-1 (or the pseudogene TRBV3-2) and TRBJ2-7; 7 bases fit TRBD2. The CDR3 extends over 14 amino acids. The germline V gene encodes CDR1 LGHDT and CDR2 YNNKEL (reference sequence). With V trimmed by 2 bases and J by 1 base, 2 bases remained unmatched.

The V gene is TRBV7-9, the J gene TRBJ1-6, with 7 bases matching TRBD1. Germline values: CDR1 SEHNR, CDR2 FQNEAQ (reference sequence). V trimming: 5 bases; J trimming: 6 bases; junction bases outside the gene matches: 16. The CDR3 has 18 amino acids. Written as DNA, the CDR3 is TGTGCCAGCAGCCAGCACCCTCTTTCCGGGACAGTTAATTCACCCCTCCACTTT. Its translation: CASSQHPLSGTVNSPLHF.

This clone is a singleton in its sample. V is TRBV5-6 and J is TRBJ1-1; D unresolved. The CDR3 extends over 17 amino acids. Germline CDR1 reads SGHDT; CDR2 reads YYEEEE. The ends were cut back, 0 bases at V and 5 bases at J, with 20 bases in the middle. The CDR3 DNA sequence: TGTGCCAGCAGCTTGGCCTTAAACAGTGGCTTGTGGACTGAAGCTTTCTTT. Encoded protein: CASSLALNSGLWTEAFF. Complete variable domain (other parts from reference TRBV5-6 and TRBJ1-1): DAGVTQSPTHLIKTRGQQVTLRCSPKSGHDTVSWYQQALGQGPQFIFQYYEEEERQRGNFPDRFSGHQFPNYSSELNVNALLLGDSALYLCASSLALNSGLWTEAFFGQGTRLTVV.

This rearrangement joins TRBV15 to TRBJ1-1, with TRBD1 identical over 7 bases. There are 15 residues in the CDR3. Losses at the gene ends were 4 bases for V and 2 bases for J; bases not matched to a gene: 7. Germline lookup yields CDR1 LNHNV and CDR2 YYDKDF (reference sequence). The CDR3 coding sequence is TGTGCCACCAGCACTGACAGGGCCTTAAACACTGAAGCTTTCTTT. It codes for CATSTDRALNTEAFF.

Written as DNA, the CDR3 is TGTGCCTGGAGTCCTTGGACCAAGGAGGACACTGAAGCTTTCTTT. Translation gives CAWSPWTKEDTEAFF. V and J are TRBV30 and TRBJ1-1; D ambiguous. Trimming removed 2 bases at V and 3 bases at J, with 16 bases between. There are 15 residues in the CDR3. CDR1 and CDR2 from the germline V gene are GTSNPN and SVGIG (reference sequence).

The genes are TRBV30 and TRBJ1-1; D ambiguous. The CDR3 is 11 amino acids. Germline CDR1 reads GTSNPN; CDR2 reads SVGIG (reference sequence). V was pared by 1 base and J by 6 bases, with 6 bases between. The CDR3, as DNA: TGTGCCTGGAGTGGCCCGGCTGAAGCTTTCTTT. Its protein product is CAWSGPAEAFF.

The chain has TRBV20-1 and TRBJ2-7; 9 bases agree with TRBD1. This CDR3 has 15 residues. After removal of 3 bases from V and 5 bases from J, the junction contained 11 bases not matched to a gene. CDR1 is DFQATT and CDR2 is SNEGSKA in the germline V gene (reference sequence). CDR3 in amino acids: CSASPPDRGYDEQYF. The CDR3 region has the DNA TGCAGTGCTAGTCCCCCGGACAGGGGTTATGACGAGCAGTACTTC.

The DNA for the CDR3 is TGTGCCAGCAGTGATGAGGGACAGGAGCACTATGGCTACACCTTC. As protein: CASSDEGQEHYGYTF. V and J are TRBV6-1 and TRBJ1-2; 8 bases are shared with TRBD1. Looked up from germline, CDR1 is MNHNS and CDR2 is SASEGT. This CDR3 comprises 15 residues. V was pared by 3 bases and J by 3 bases, with 6 bases of the junction left unmatched.

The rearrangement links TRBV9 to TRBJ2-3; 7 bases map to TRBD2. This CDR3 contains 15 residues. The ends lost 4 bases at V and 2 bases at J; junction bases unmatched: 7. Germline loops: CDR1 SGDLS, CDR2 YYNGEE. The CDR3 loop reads CASSFRGEHTDTQYF. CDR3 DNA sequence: TGTGCCAGCAGCTTCCGGGGGGAACACACAGATACGCAGTATTTT.

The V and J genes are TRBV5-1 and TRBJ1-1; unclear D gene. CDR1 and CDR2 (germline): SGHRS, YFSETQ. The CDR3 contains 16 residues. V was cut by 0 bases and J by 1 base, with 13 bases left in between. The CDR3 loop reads CASSLGAGGRNTEAFF. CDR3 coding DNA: TGCGCCAGCAGCTTGGGAGCGGGAGGGAGGAACACTGAAGCTTTCTTT.

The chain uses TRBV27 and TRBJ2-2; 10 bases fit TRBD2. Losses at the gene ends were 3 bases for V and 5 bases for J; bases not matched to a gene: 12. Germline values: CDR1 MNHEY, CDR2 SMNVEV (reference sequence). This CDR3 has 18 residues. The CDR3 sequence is CASSFLLAGGRITGELFF. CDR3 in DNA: TGTGCCAGCAGTTTCCTGTTAGCGGGGGGTCGGATAACCGGGGAGCTGTTTTTT.

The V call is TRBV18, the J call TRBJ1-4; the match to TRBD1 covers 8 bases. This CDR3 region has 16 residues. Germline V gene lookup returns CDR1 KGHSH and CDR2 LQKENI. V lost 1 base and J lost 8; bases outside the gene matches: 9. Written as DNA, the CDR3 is TGTGCCAGCTCACCACTTAACAGGGGGTCTGAAGAAAAACTGTTTTTT. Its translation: CASSPLNRGSEEKLFF.

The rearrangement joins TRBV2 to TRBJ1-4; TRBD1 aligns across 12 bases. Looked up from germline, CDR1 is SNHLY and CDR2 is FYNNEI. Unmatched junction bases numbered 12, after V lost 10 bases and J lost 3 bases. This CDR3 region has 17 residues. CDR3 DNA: TGTGCCACCATCCGGGACAGGGGGCTTAGGGCTAATGAAAAACTGTTTTTT. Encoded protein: CATIRDRGLRANEKLFF.

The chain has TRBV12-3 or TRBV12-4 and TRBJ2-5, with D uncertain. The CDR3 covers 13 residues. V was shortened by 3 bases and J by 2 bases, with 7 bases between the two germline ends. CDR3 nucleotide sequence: TGTGCCAGCAGTTTGGGTAGTCAAGAGACCCAGTACTTC. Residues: CASSLGSQETQYF.

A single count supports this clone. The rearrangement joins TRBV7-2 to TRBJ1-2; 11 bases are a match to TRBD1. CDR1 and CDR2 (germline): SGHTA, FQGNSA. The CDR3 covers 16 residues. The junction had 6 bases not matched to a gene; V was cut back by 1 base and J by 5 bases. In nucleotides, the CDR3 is TGTGCCAGCAGCTTAGATGTCGGGACAGGGGGATATGGCTACACCTTC. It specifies CASSLDVGTGGYGYTF.

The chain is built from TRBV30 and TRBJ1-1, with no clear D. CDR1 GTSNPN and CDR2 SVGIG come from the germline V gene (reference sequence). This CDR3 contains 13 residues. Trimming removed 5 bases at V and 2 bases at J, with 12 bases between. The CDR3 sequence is CAWHAGLNTEAFF. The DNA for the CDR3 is TGTGCCTGGCACGCGGGTCTAAACACTGAAGCTTTCTTT.

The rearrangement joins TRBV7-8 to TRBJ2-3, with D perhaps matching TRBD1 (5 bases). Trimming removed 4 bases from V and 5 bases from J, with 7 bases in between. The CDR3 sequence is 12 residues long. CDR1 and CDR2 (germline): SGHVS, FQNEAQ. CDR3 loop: CASSWTRDTQYF. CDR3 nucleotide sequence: TGTGCCAGCAGCTGGACACGAGATACGCAGTATTTT.

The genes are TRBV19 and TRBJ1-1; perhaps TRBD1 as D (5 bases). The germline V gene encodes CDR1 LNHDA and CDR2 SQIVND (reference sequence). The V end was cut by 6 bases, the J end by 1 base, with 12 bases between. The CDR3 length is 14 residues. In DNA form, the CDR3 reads TGTGCCAGTAGGTATGTCGGGACGAACACTGAAGCTTTCTTT. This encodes CASRYVGTNTEAFF.

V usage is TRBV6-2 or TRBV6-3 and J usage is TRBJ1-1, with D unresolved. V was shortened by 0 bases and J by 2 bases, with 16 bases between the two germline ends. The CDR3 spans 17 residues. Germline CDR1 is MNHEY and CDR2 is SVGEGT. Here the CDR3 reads CASSYSRYNWANTEAFF. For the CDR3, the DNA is TGTGCCAGCAGTTACTCTCGTTATAACTGGGCTAACACTGAAGCTTTCTTT.

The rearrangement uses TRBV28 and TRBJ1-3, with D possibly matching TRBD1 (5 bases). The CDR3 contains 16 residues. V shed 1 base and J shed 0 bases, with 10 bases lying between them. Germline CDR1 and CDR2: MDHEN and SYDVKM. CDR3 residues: CASSLYSGGSGNTIYF. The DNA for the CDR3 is TGTGCCAGCAGTTTATACTCGGGGGGCTCTGGAAACACCATATATTTT. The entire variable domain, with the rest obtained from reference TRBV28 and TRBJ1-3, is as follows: DVKVTQSSRYLVKRTGEKVFLECVQDMDHENMFWYRQDPGLGLRLIYFSYDVKMKEKGDIPEGYSVSREKKERFSLILESASTNQTSMYLCASSLYSGGSGNTIYFGEGSWLTVV.

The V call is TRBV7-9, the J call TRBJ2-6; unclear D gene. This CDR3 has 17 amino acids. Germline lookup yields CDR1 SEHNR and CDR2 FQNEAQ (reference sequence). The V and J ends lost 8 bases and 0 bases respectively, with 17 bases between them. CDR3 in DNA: TGTGCCAGCCCCTTAGCCCTACTCGGCTCTGGGGCCAACGTCCTGACTTTC. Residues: CASPLALLGSGANVLTF.

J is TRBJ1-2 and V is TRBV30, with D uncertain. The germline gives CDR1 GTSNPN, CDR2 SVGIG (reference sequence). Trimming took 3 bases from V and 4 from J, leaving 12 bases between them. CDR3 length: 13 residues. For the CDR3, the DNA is TGTGCCTGGAGCGAGGCGGGCTTCTATGGCTACACCTTC. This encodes CAWSEAGFYGYTF.

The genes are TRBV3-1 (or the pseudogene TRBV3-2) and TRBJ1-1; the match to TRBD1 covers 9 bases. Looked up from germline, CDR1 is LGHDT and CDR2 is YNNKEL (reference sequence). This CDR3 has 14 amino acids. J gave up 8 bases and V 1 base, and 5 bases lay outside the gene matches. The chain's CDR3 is CASSQVWDREEAFF. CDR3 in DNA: TGTGCCAGCAGCCAAGTTTGGGACAGGGAGGAAGCTTTCTTT.

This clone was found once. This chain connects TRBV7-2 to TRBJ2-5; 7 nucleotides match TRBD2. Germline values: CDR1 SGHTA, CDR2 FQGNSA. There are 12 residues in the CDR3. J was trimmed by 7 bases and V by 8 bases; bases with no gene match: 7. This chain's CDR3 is CASGLREGTQYF. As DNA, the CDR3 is TGTGCCAGCGGTCTTAGGGAGGGGACCCAGTACTTC.

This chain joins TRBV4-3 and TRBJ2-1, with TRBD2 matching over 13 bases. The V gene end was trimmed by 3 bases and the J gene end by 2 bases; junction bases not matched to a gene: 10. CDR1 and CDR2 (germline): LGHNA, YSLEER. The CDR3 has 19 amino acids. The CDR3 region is CASSHVGTSGALTYNEQFF. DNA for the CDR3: TGCGCCAGCAGCCACGTTGGGACTAGCGGGGCCCTAACCTACAATGAGCAGTTCTTC.

In nucleotides, the CDR3 is TGTGCCAGCAGCCACCGGGAAGGGCGCCACGAGCAGTACTTC. Its translation is CASSHREGRHEQYF. The V call is TRBV7-9, the J call TRBJ2-7, with D tentatively TRBD2 (5 bases). The germline V gene encodes CDR1 SEHNR and CDR2 FQNEAQ (reference sequence). The V end was cut by 5 bases, the J end by 5 bases, with 16 bases between. The CDR3 covers 14 residues.